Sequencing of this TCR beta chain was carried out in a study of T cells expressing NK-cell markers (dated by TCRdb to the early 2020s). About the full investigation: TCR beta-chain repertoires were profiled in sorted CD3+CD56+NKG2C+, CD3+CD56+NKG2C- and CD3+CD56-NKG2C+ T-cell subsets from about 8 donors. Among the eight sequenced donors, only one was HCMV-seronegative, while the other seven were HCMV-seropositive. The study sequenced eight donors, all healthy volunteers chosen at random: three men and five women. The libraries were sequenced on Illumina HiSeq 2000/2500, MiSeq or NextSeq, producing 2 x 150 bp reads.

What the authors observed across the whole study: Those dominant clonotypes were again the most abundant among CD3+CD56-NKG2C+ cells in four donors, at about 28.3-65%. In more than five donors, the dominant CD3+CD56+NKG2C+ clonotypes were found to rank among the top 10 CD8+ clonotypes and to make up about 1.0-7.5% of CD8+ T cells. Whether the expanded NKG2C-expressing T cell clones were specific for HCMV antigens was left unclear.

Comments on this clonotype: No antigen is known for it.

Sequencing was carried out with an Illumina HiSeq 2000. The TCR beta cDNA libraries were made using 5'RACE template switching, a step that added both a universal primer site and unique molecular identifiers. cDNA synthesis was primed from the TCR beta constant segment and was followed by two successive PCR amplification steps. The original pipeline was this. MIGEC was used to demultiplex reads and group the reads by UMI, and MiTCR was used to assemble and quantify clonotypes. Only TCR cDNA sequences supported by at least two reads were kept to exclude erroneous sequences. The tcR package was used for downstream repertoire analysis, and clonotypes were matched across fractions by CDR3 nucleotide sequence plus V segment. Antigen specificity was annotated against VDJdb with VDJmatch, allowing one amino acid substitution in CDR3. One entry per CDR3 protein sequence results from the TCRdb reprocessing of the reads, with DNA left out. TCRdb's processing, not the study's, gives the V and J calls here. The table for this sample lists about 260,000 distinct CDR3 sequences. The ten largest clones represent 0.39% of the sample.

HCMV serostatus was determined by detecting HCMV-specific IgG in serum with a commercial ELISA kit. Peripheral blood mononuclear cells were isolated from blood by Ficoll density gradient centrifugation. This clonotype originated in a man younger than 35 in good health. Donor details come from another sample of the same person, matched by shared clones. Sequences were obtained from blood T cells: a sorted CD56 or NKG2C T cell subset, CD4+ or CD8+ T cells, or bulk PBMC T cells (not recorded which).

The CDR3 corresponds to CASPGQGGETQYF. The chain employs TRBV30 and TRBJ2-5; the D call of TRBD1 rests on TCRdb alone, since no DNA is present to check it. CDR1 GTSNPN and CDR2 SVGIG are derived from the germline V gene (reference sequence). The CDR3 holds 13 amino acids from the cysteine to the phenylalanine. There is no recorded DNA. Outside the CDR3, residues come from the reference TRBV30 and TRBJ2-5 proteins, so the full variable domain is: SQTIHQWPATLVQPVGSPLSLECTVEGTSNPNLYWYRQAAGRGLQLLFYSVGIGQISSEVPQNLSASRPQDRQFILSSKKLLLSDSGFYLCASPGQGGETQYFGPGTRLLVL.